One and the same sample provided the 25 T cell receptor beta chains below, sequenced in a study of vaccination and CD4 T cells after COVID-19. The study sequenced cultured CD4+ T cell DNA using the Oncomine TCR Beta short-read assay. TCRdb reprocessed the PCR reads via MiXCR and lists one record per CDR3 protein. This table holds under 25,000 distinct CDR3 sequences, roughly 23% found once. Their antigens are not known. Treatment indicated: roughly ten-day PBMC culture with coronavirus spike peptide pools or control peptides (ViraFEST assay). Specimen: cultured CD4+ T cells from blood. These receptors were obtained from a human donor with COVID-19.

This clonotype was detected only once. This chain joins TRBV11-3 and TRBJ2-7; D is perhaps TRBD1 (6 bases). Between the trimmed V and J ends, which lost 2 bases and 4 bases, there was a span of 6 bases. CDR1 is SGHNT, CDR2 YENEEA, per germline. CDR3 length: 12 amino acids. The CDR3 DNA sequence: TGTGCCAGCAGCTTAAGGGGGTACGAGCAGTACTTC. Translation gives CASSLRGYEQYF.

This chain joins TRBV6-1 and TRBJ2-6; 7 bases match TRBD1. Germline trimming cut 5 bases from V and 2 bases from J; bases unmatched to any gene: 6. Germline V gives CDR1 MNHNS, CDR2 SASEGT. The CDR3 has 16 amino acids. The chain's CDR3 is CASSLDRAAGANVLTF. In DNA form, the CDR3 reads TGTGCCAGCAGTCTCGACAGGGCGGCTGGGGCCAACGTCCTGACTTTC.

The chain employs TRBV5-6 and TRBJ2-1; 7 nucleotides match TRBD1. This CDR3 region has 16 residues. From germline, CDR1 is SGHDT and CDR2 YYEEEE. The junction had 6 bases not matched to a gene; V was cut back by 3 bases and J by 0 bases. CDR3 sequence (DNA): TGTGCCAGCAGCTGGCAGACAGGGAGCTCCTACAATGAGCAGTTCTTC. It specifies CASSWQTGSSYNEQFF.

Only a few counts were recorded for this clonotype. V usage is TRBV29-1 and J usage is TRBJ1-4, with 8 bases lining up with TRBD1. Trimming cost V 7 bases and J 4 bases; bases outside gene matches: 11. The CDR3 loop spans 15 amino acids. Germline V gene lookup returns CDR1 SQVTM and CDR2 ANQGSEA. The CDR3: CSAAKGQGYNEKLFF. CDR3 nucleotides: TGCAGCGCCGCTAAAGGACAGGGCTATAATGAAAAACTGTTTTTT.

CDR3 sequence: CASSPDRGNEKLFF. The DNA for the CDR3 is TGTGCCAGCAGCCCGGACAGGGGGAACGAAAAACTGTTTTTT. V gene TRBV7-2 combines with J gene TRBJ1-4, with 10 bases lining up with TRBD1. The CDR3 is 14 amino acids. J lost 8 bases, V lost 5 bases, and 5 bases had no gene match. Germline CDR1 reads SGHTA; CDR2 reads FQGNSA.

This chain links TRBV6-5 with TRBJ1-4, with a possible D match to TRBD1 (6 bases). The ends were cut back, 4 bases at V and 8 bases at J, with 11 bases in the middle. The CDR3 covers 13 residues. Germline V gene lookup returns CDR1 MNHEY and CDR2 SVGAGI. The CDR3 loop reads CASSLQGAEKLFF. DNA of the CDR3: TGTGCCAGCAGTTTACAGGGAGCCGAAAAACTGTTTTTT.

For the CDR3, the DNA is TGTGCCAGCAGAGTCGCCGGGACAGCCGTTTATGGCTACACCTTC. Amino acids: CASRVAGTAVYGYTF. The chain is built from TRBV6-4 and TRBJ1-2; 7 nucleotides align to TRBD1. Germline CDR1 MRHNA, CDR2 SNTAGT. Losses at the gene ends were 6 bases for V and 5 bases for J; bases not matched to a gene: 12. The CDR3 has 15 amino acids.

In its sample, this clonotype was seen a few times. V gene TRBV6-1 combines with J gene TRBJ1-1, with TRBD1 identical over 7 bases. With V trimmed by 8 bases and J by 1 base, 7 bases remained unmatched. CDR3 length: 14 residues. CDR1 MNHNS and CDR2 SASEGT come from the germline V gene. Here the CDR3 DNA reads TGTGCCAGCGAGCCTCACAGGGGGAACACTGAAGCTTTCTTT. Translation: CASEPHRGNTEAFF.

This chain joins TRBV24-1 and TRBJ2-1, with 8 positions matching TRBD2. Germline loops: CDR1 KGHDR, CDR2 SFDVKD. The V and J ends lost 4 bases and 8 bases, in that order; junction bases with no gene match: 12. The CDR3 is 16 residues long. The CDR3 DNA is TGTGCCACCAGTGACCCAAGCGGGGGCTCGTTAGATGAGCAGTTCTTC. Protein product: CATSDPSGGSLDEQFF.

The rearrangement uses TRBV12-3 or TRBV12-4 and TRBJ2-3; 7 bases map to TRBD2. V lost 2 bases and J lost 2; bases outside the gene matches: 7. This CDR3 is built from 16 residues. CDR3 residues: CASSLRRRGITDTQYF. The CDR3 DNA reads TGTGCCAGCAGTTTAAGAAGGCGGGGGATCACAGATACGCAGTATTTT.

As DNA, the CDR3 is TGTGCCAGCAGCTTATTTCGAGGGGGGGCCTTGGATACGCAGTATTTT. Residues: CASSLFRGGALDTQYF. The J gene is TRBJ2-3, the V gene TRBV7-2, with D possibly being TRBD2 (7 bases). V lost 2 bases and J 6 bases, leaving 18 bases between the germline ends. Germline CDR1 SGHTA, CDR2 FQGNSA. The CDR3 spans 16 residues.

This clonotype has just a few counts. The V and J genes are TRBV14 and TRBJ1-1; no clear D. Germline loops: CDR1 SGHDN, CDR2 FVKESK. V lost 4 bases to trimming and J lost 1 base, with 7 bases between them. CDR3 length: 13 amino acids. This CDR3 reads CASSRRPNTEAFF. The CDR3 DNA reads as TGTGCCAGCAGCCGGAGGCCGAACACTGAAGCTTTCTTT.

This clonotype was observed once. No conserved phenylalanine or tryptophan is present at the end of the CDR3, so a read error is the likely explanation. The chain employs TRBV6-1 and TRBJ2-5; maybe TRBD2 (5 bases). The CDR3 length is 13 residues. CDR1 is MNHNS and CDR2 is SASEGT in the germline V gene. The V gene lost 7 bases and the J gene lost 7 bases, with 16 bases spanning the gap. The CDR3 is CASTFPGGRTQYI. Written as DNA, the CDR3 is TGTGCCAGCACATTCCCTGGAGGCAGGACCCAGTACATC.

This clonotype counts as medium-sized. This chain links TRBV20-1 with TRBJ1-5, with a possible D match to TRBD1 (6 bases). The CDR3 spans 15 residues. The V end lost 5 bases, the J end lost 0 bases, and 14 bases lay between the germline ends. From germline, CDR1 is DFQATT and CDR2 SNEGSKA (reference sequence). The CDR3 bases are TGCAGTGCTGGACGACAGGCTAATAGCAATCAGCCCCAGCATTTT. Its translation is CSAGRQANSNQPQHF.

The CDR3 coding sequence is TGTGCCAGCAGTTTAATAGTGGGCGACTCGACCTACAATGAGCAGTTCTTC. This translates into CASSLIVGDSTYNEQFF. The chain joins TRBV28 to TRBJ2-1; D not certain. The V end lost 2 bases, the J end lost 2 bases, and 16 bases lay between the germline ends. There are 17 residues in the CDR3. Germline assignment: CDR1 MDHEN and CDR2 SYDVKM.

The gene calls are TRBV6-1 and TRBJ2-1; 7 bases are a match to TRBD1. The CDR3 consists of 15 residues. J gave up 2 bases and V 9 bases, and 10 bases lay outside the gene matches. Germline assignment: CDR1 MNHNS and CDR2 SASEGT. The CDR3 reads CASLPRDRPYNEQFF. The CDR3 DNA follows: TGTGCCAGTCTCCCCCGGGACAGACCCTACAATGAGCAGTTCTTC.

The chain has TRBV11-2 and TRBJ1-3; D may be TRBD1 (5 bases). V gave up 1 base and J gave up 4 bases, with 11 bases separating them. Germline assignment: CDR1 SGHAT and CDR2 FQNNGV. The CDR3 is made up of 15 amino acids. The CDR3 loop is CASSLARATGNTIYF. The CDR3 DNA is TGTGCCAGCAGCTTAGCCAGGGCAACGGGAAACACCATATATTTT.

The chain couples TRBV4-2 to TRBJ2-3, with D unclear. V dropped 0 bases and J dropped 8 bases, with 9 bases sitting between them. Per germline, CDR1 LGHNA and CDR2 YNFKEQ. This CDR3 contains 13 residues. The chain's CDR3 is CASSQDLGITQYF. In DNA, the CDR3 is TGTGCCAGCAGCCAAGATTTGGGGATTACGCAGTATTTT.

This chain uses TRBV7-2 with TRBJ2-4, with D unclear. The CDR3 totals 14 residues. Per the germline V gene, CDR1 is SGHTA and CDR2 is FQGNSA. Trimming shortened V by 4 bases and J by 6 bases, and 13 bases separated the two germline ends. The CDR3 DNA reads TGTGCCAGCAGCTCCCCCCCCCTTGTAAACATTCAGTACTTC. The encoded protein is CASSSPPLVNIQYF.

This clonotype is medium-sized by share. V usage is TRBV27 and J usage is TRBJ1-1, with D uncertain. Between the trimmed V and J ends, which lost 6 bases and 5 bases, there was a span of 16 bases. CDR3 size: 14 residues. Germline V CDR1 and CDR2: MNHEY, SMNVEV (reference sequence). CDR3 sequence (DNA): TGTGCCAGCAGCCCTATATCGGGTGGGACTGAAGCTTTCTTT. Protein product: CASSPISGGTEAFF.

This clonotype was counted only a few times. The chain couples TRBV7-6 to TRBJ1-3; D call uncertain. The CDR3 contains 20 residues. Germline V gene sequence: CDR1 SGHVS, CDR2 FNYEAQ. V was trimmed by 7 bases and J by 0 bases, leaving 28 bases between them. The CDR3 bases are TGTGCCAGCACCCTCGTTATGGTACAGACCAGGAACCGCTCTGGAAACACCATATATTTT. Protein sequence: CASTLVMVQTRNRSGNTIYF.

The chain combines TRBV9 with TRBJ1-2, with D tentatively TRBD1 (5 bases). The CDR3 is made up of 13 amino acids. Deletions cut 0 bases from V and 11 bases from J, with 14 bases between. Germline V gene lookup returns CDR1 SGDLS and CDR2 YYNGEE. The CDR3 nucleotides are TGTGCCAGCAGCGTAGCTAAGGGGCTGAGGTACACCTTC. Translating it yields CASSVAKGLRYTF. Full variable domain (missing parts from reference TRBV9 and TRBJ1-2): DSGVTQTPKHLITATGQRVTLRCSPRSGDLSVYWYQQSLDQGLQFLIQYYNGEERAKGNILERFSAQQFPDLHSELNLSSLELGDSALYFCASSVAKGLRYTFGSGTRLTVV.

The chain is built from TRBV5-4 and TRBJ1-2, with 7 nucleotides matching TRBD1. This CDR3 comprises 14 residues. V was clipped by 4 bases and J by 4 bases; unmatched bases: 7. The germline V gene has CDR1 SGHNT and CDR2 YYREEE (reference sequence). The CDR3 nucleotides read TGTGCCAGCAGCCCTGGGACAGTGGTCTATGGCTACACCTTC. Amino acid sequence: CASSPGTVVYGYTF.

By share of the sample, this clonotype is medium-sized. The rearrangement joins TRBV6-2 or TRBV6-3 to TRBJ1-5; TRBD1 aligns across 8 bases. The CDR3 loop spans 15 amino acids. V was pared by 6 bases and J by 7 bases, with 11 bases of the junction left unmatched. Germline V gene data show CDR1 as MNHEY and CDR2 as SVGEGT. CDR3 sequence (DNA): TGTGCCAGCAGCCAGGGGGCAGGGCCGGGCCAGCCCCAGCATTTT. Protein sequence: CASSQGAGPGQPQHF.

This clonotype was picked up a small number of times. This chain links TRBV5-1 with TRBJ2-1; 7 bases agree with TRBD1. J gave up 3 bases and V 6 bases, and 9 bases lay outside the gene matches. Germline CDR1 SGHRS, CDR2 YFSETQ. CDR3 length equals 15 residues. The CDR3 region has the DNA TGCGCCAGCAAATCGTCAGGGGGTGACTACAATGAGCAGTTCTTC. Amino acid sequence: CASKSSGGDYNEQFF.